Below are 27 T cell receptor beta chains sequenced from a single sample in a study of blood T cell repertoires in COVID-19. Some clones are missing from TCRdb's copy, which holds only in-frame ones; the method was immunoSEQ multiplex PCR. Altogether around 260,000 clones are present, roughly 80% being singletons, with the ten largest covering about 5%. Sequenced material: peripheral blood. Receptor source: a man aged 55-75 years who had recovered from COVID-19.

Of note for this clone: Additional DNA sequences in this sample encode the identical CDR3. In DNA form, the CDR3 reads TGTGCCAGCAGCTCCGGGACAGTGGGTGAGCAGTTCTTC. Translation: CASSSGTVGEQFF. The V call is TRBV7-7, the J call TRBJ2-1; the match to TRBD1 covers 7 bases. Trimming removed 4 bases from V and 9 bases from J; junction bases left unmatched: 6. The V gene's germline CDR1 is SSHAT and CDR2 FNYEAQ (reference sequence). This CDR3 is built from 13 residues.

For the CDR3, the DNA is TGTGCCAGCAGTGTTTCCGGGACCCAGTACTTC. Residues: CASSVSGTQYF. This chain uses TRBV25-1 with TRBJ2-5; D remains unclear. CDR1 is MGHDK, CDR2 SYGVNS, per germline. V lost 4 bases, J lost 7 bases, and 7 bases lay in between. This CDR3 has 11 residues.

This rearrangement joins TRBV19 to TRBJ2-7, with 8 bases that match TRBD1. Germline V gene data show CDR1 as LNHDA and CDR2 as SQIVND (reference sequence). There are 14 residues in the CDR3. V trimming: 2 bases; J trimming: 1 base; junction bases outside the gene matches: 1. CDR3: CASSITGGSYEQYF. CDR3 DNA sequence: TGTGCCAGTAGTATAACAGGGGGTTCCTACGAGCAGTACTTC.

V and J are TRBV11-2 and TRBJ1-6, with 7 bases aligning to TRBD1. With 6 bases clipped from V and 3 bases from J, the junction kept 5 bases outside the gene matches. The CDR3 is 15 amino acids. Per the germline V gene, CDR1 is SGHAT and CDR2 is FQNNGV. The CDR3, as DNA: TGTGCCAGCAGGTATCAGGGGGTCTATAATTCACCCCTCCACTTT. This gives the protein CASRYQGVYNSPLHF. The whole variable domain, remainder taken from reference TRBV11-2 and TRBJ1-6, is EAGVAQSPRYKIIEKRQSVAFWCNPISGHATLYWYQQILGQGPKLLIQFQNNGVVDDSQLPKDRFSAERLKGVDSTLKIQPAKLEDSAVYLCASRYQGVYNSPLHFGNGTRLTVT.

The chain has TRBV3-1 (or the pseudogene TRBV3-2) and TRBJ1-5; a weak D match, TRBD1 (6 bases). Germline V gene lookup returns CDR1 LGHDT and CDR2 YNNKEL (reference sequence). The CDR3 contains 19 residues. Trimming took 4 bases from V and 1 from J, leaving 23 bases between them. The CDR3 here is CASSPTTGLFILSNQPQHF. The CDR3, as DNA: TGTGCCAGCAGCCCGACGACAGGACTTTTTATTTTAAGCAATCAGCCCCAGCATTTT.

The chain links TRBV5-1 to TRBJ1-1; 9 bases match TRBD1. This CDR3 has 15 amino acids. Per the germline V gene, CDR1 is SGHRS and CDR2 is YFSETQ. The junction had 3 bases not matched to a gene; V was cut back by 0 bases and J by 3 bases. The DNA of the CDR3 is TGCGCCAGCAGCTTGGAAGGGGACAGGGACACTGAAGCTTTCTTT. It encodes CASSLEGDRDTEAFF.

The chain uses TRBV6-5 and TRBJ1-1, with 7 positions matching TRBD1. Trimming at V came to 2 bases and at J to 4 bases, leaving 4 bases not matched to a gene. CDR3 length: 14 amino acids. Germline values: CDR1 MNHEY, CDR2 SVGAGI. This CDR3 is CASSYMAGGTEAFF. CDR3 in DNA: TGTGCCAGCAGTTACATGGCAGGGGGCACTGAAGCTTTCTTT.

This clone was seen once. The chain couples TRBV28 to TRBJ1-6; TRBD1 matches 8 bases. Per germline, CDR1 MDHEN and CDR2 SYDVKM. The CDR3 runs 19 residues. The junction had 15 bases not matched to a gene; V was cut back by 1 base and J by 7 bases. CDR3: CASSLFGAGGGSRNSPLHF. The CDR3 DNA sequence: TGTGCCAGCAGTTTATTCGGGGCAGGGGGCGGCTCGAGAAATTCACCCCTCCACTTT.

The chain uses TRBV6-5 and TRBJ2-1; tentatively, D is TRBD1 (6 bases). Looked up from germline, CDR1 is MNHEY and CDR2 is SVGAGI. Trimming pared 2 bases from V and 7 bases from J, leaving 9 bases between. The length of the CDR3 is 13 residues. CDR3 residues: CASSYQGKNEQFF. DNA for the CDR3: TGTGCCAGCAGTTACCAGGGGAAGAATGAGCAGTTCTTC.

The J gene is TRBJ1-2, the V gene TRBV28; D unclear. V was shortened by 1 base and J by 4 bases, with 7 bases between the two germline ends. Per the germline V gene, CDR1 is MDHEN and CDR2 is SYDVKM. The CDR3 runs 13 residues. The CDR3 reads CASSLSGSYGYTF. The CDR3, as DNA: TGTGCCAGCAGTTTATCGGGGTCCTATGGCTACACCTTC.

In its sample, this clone was seen a few times. The chain uses TRBV3-1 (or the pseudogene TRBV3-2) and TRBJ2-5, with a weak D call TRBD2 (6 bases). The CDR3 runs to 16 residues. The V end lost 2 bases, the J end lost 3 bases, and 16 bases lay between the germline ends. The germline V gene has CDR1 LGHDT and CDR2 YNNKEL (reference sequence). DNA of the CDR3: TGTGCCAGCAGCCAATGGGGCGGGGTCTCTAAAGAGACCCAGTACTTC. Translated: CASSQWGGVSKETQYF.

This clone has more than one count but fewer than ten. The rearrangement uses TRBV7-6 and TRBJ1-6, with 8 bases aligning to TRBD1. CDR1 SGHVS and CDR2 FNYEAQ come from the germline V gene. J gave up 3 bases and V 5 bases, and 6 bases lay outside the gene matches. CDR3 length equals 16 residues. The CDR3 DNA is TGTGCCAGCAGCCCGCAGGGGGCGGGCTATAATTCACCCCTCCACTTT. Its protein is CASSPQGAGYNSPLHF. Full variable domain (rest looked up from reference TRBV7-6 and TRBJ1-6): GAGVSQSPRYKVTKRGQDVALRCDPISGHVSLYWYRQALGQGPEFLTYFNYEAQQDKSGLPNDRFSAERPEGSISTLTIQRTEQRDSAMYRCASSPQGAGYNSPLHFGNGTRLTVT.

This chain joins TRBV30 and TRBJ1-3, with D hard to call. Trimming took off 2 bases at V and 0 bases at J, with 5 bases between the two ends. Germline assignment: CDR1 GTSNPN and CDR2 SVGIG (reference sequence). This CDR3 has 13 amino acids. CDR3 sequence (DNA): TGTGCCTGGAGTTCCCACTCTGGAAACACCATATATTTT. Protein: CAWSSHSGNTIYF.

The chain carries TRBV2 and TRBJ2-2; tentatively, D is TRBD2 (6 bases). The V gene's germline CDR1 is SNHLY and CDR2 FYNNEI. The CDR3 runs 14 residues. Trimming cost V 6 bases and J 4 bases, with 12 bases left between them. CDR3 DNA sequence: TGTGCCAGCAGAAGACTAGTGAGCACCGGGGAGCTGTTTTTT. Protein: CASRRLVSTGELFF. Full variable domain (outside the CDR3, taken from reference TRBV2 and TRBJ2-2): EPEVTQTPSHQVTQMGQEVILRCVPISNHLYFYWYRQILGQKVEFLVSFYNNEISEKSEIFDDQFSVERPDGSNFTLKIRSTKLEDSAMYFCASRRLVSTGELFFGEGSRLTVL.

J is TRBJ1-2 and V is TRBV6-6; D might be TRBD1 (6 bases). CDR1 and CDR2 (germline): MNHNY, SVGAGI (reference sequence). The V end lost 6 bases, the J end lost 6 bases, and 14 bases lay between the germline ends. This CDR3 comprises 13 residues. The CDR3 DNA sequence: TGTGCCAGCAGGGTACAGGGTATGCATGGCTACACCTTC. Translating gives CASRVQGMHGYTF.

The chain joins TRBV2 to TRBJ2-5; 10 nucleotides match TRBD1. Losses at the gene ends were 4 bases for V and 4 bases for J; bases not matched to a gene: 6. Germline lookup yields CDR1 SNHLY and CDR2 FYNNEI. The length of the CDR3 is 15 residues. The chain's CDR3 is CASSVDRGRGETQYF. The CDR3 DNA sequence: TGTGCCAGCAGTGTCGACAGGGGGCGCGGAGAGACCCAGTACTTC. The whole variable domain, remainder taken from reference TRBV2 and TRBJ2-5, is EPEVTQTPSHQVTQMGQEVILRCVPISNHLYFYWYRQILGQKVEFLVSFYNNEISEKSEIFDDQFSVERPDGSNFTLKIRSTKLEDSAMYFCASSVDRGRGETQYFGPGTRLLVL.

The V and J genes are TRBV28 and TRBJ1-6; D is unclear. There are 13 residues in the CDR3. Germline-derived CDR1 and CDR2 are MDHEN and SYDVKM. V lost 8 bases, J lost 8 bases, and 13 bases lay in between. Here the CDR3 DNA reads TGTGCCAGCGTCGCGATCGGGGATTCACCCCTCCACTTT. The encoded protein is CASVAIGDSPLHF.

This clone was seen only once. This chain joins TRBV6-6 and TRBJ1-3, with 7 bases identical to TRBD1. The CDR3 is 16 amino acids. Germline V gene sequence: CDR1 MNHNY, CDR2 SVGAGI (reference sequence). The trim removed 7 bases at V and 0 bases at J, leaving 9 bases unmatched. As DNA, the CDR3 is TGTGCCAGCAAACCCGGGACAGCGCTCTCTGGAAACACCATATATTTT. Protein: CASKPGTALSGNTIYF.

This chain links TRBV6-1 with TRBJ1-6; D is possibly TRBD1 (6 bases). The germline V gene encodes CDR1 MNHNS and CDR2 SASEGT. This CDR3 comprises 14 residues. The ends were cut back, 8 bases at V and 8 bases at J, with 16 bases in the middle. CDR3 region: CASHRELSDSPLHF. The CDR3, as DNA: TGTGCCAGCCACAGGGAGCTTTCAGATTCACCCCTCCACTTT.

This clone was detected ten times or more. V is TRBV5-6 and J is TRBJ2-7; tentative D call: TRBD2 (6 bases). V was trimmed by 0 bases and J by 3 bases, leaving 10 bases between them. The CDR3 covers 14 residues. The germline CDR1 and CDR2 sequences are SGHDT and YYEEEE. CDR3 in amino acids: CASSLELAIYEQYF. As DNA, the CDR3 is TGTGCCAGCAGCTTGGAGCTAGCGATCTACGAGCAGTACTTC.

CDR3 coding DNA: TGTGCCAGCAGCTGGAGGGAGGGTAACACCGGGGAGCTGTTTTTT. Protein sequence: CASSWREGNTGELFF. The rearrangement links TRBV5-6 to TRBJ2-2; TRBD2 agrees at 7 bases. Germline V gives CDR1 SGHDT, CDR2 YYEEEE. Losses at the gene ends were 3 bases for V and 2 bases for J; bases not matched to a gene: 4. There are 15 residues in the CDR3.

The J gene is TRBJ1-2, the V gene TRBV28; TRBD1 matches at 11 bases. CDR1 MDHEN and CDR2 SYDVKM come from the germline V gene. The CDR3 covers 14 residues. V dropped 0 bases and J dropped 8; count of bases not matched to a gene: 2. The CDR3 loop is CASSLWDRGLGYTF. For the CDR3, the DNA is TGTGCCAGCAGTTTATGGGACAGGGGGCTAGGCTACACCTTC.

In this sample, this clone turned up once. The rearrangement links TRBV5-6 to TRBJ2-7; TRBD1 agrees at 9 bases. This CDR3 contains 15 residues. Losses at the gene ends were 5 bases for V and 1 base for J; bases not matched to a gene: 7. CDR1 is SGHDT and CDR2 is YYEEEE in the germline V gene. CDR3 nucleotide sequence: TGTGCCAGCAGTGTGGTCGGGACAGGGTCCTACGAGCAGTACTTC. Its translation is CASSVVGTGSYEQYF.

The V call is TRBV27, the J call TRBJ2-7; 9 bases line up with TRBD1. With V trimmed by 4 bases and J by 4 bases, 8 bases remained unmatched. The length of the CDR3 is 15 residues. Germline lookup yields CDR1 MNHEY and CDR2 SMNVEV (reference sequence). The CDR3 spells CASSYTGGLTYEQYF. Here the CDR3 DNA reads TGTGCCAGCAGTTACACAGGGGGCTTAACATACGAGCAGTACTTC.

The J gene is TRBJ2-3, the V gene TRBV5-1; D not resolved. Germline CDR1 SGHRS, CDR2 YFSETQ. The CDR3 extends over 14 amino acids. Trimming pared 6 bases from V and 1 base from J, leaving 12 bases between. The CDR3 reads CASTNGFGTDTQYF. As DNA, the CDR3 is TGCGCCAGCACCAACGGTTTCGGCACAGATACGCAGTATTTT.

The chain combines TRBV5-1 with TRBJ2-2, with TRBD1 matching over 7 bases. Germline V gene data show CDR1 as SGHRS and CDR2 as YFSETQ. This CDR3 spans 15 amino acids. V was pared by 5 bases and J by 5 bases, with 9 bases of the junction left unmatched. For the CDR3, the DNA is TGCGCCAGCAGATACGAGACAGGGTTGACCGGGGAGCTGTTTTTT. It translates to CASRYETGLTGELFF.

The CDR3 is CASSPPESGPPLHF. DNA of the CDR3: TGTGCCAGCTCACCACCGGAGAGTGGCCCACCCCTCCACTTT. V gene TRBV18 combines with J gene TRBJ1-6; D is ambiguous. This CDR3 contains 14 residues. Germline CDR1 KGHSH, CDR2 LQKENI. The germline V and J ends were trimmed by 0 bases and 11 bases, with 11 bases remaining between them.